Listed below are T cell receptor beta chains from one sample, sequenced in a study of shared clonotypes between healthy human individuals. Clones were read by immunoSEQ multiplex PCR, and TCRdb kept only the in-frame ones, dropping some. Here the sample spans around 2,000,000 clones, 90% to 95% being singletons. The sample taken for sequencing was naive CD8+ T cells from PBMCs. These receptors originate from a young man in good health. Some clones in this sample may be carry-over from other donors' samples. The CDR3 runs from the conserved cysteine through the conserved F or W. D genes are given only for firm matches. The size field is filled for only some rows; it gives once, few, many or a size class.

v_gene	d_gene	abundance	j_gene	CDR3aa	CDR3nt
TRBV6-5	.	.	TRBJ1-4	CASSYRGDNEKLFF	TGTGCCAGCAGTTACAGGGGGGATAATGAAAAACTGTTTTTT
TRBV2	TRBD2	.	TRBJ2-3	CASRGLSGSTDTQYF	TGTGCCAGCAGGGGCCTTAGCGGGAGCACAGATACGCAGTATTTT
TRBV7-3	.	.	TRBJ2-5	CASSLTGYQETQYF	TGTGCCAGCAGCTTAACGGGATACCAAGAGACCCAGTACTTC
TRBV7-9	.	.	TRBJ1-4	CASSTRTAVNEKLFF	TGTGCCAGCAGCACCCGGACAGCCGTTAATGAAAAACTGTTTTTT
TRBV11-2	.	.	TRBJ2-7	CASSRSGAREQYF	TGTGCCAGCAGCCGCTCAGGGGCGAGAGAGCAGTACTTC
TRBV28	.	.	TRBJ2-3	CASSLGWAEATDTQYF	TGTGCCAGCAGTTTAGGTTGGGCAGAAGCCACAGATACGCAGTATTTT
TRBV27	.	.	TRBJ2-5	CASSFIRGETQYF	TGTGCCAGCAGTTTTATCAGGGGAGAGACCCAGTACTTC
TRBV7-2	.	.	TRBJ1-3	CASSQRGSGNTIYF	TGTGCCAGCAGCCAACGGGGGTCTGGAAACACCATATATTTT
TRBV11-2	.	.	TRBJ2-2	CASSLDGAAGAGELFF	TGTGCCAGCAGCTTAGATGGGGCGGCGGGCGCCGGGGAGCTGTTTTTT
TRBV28	TRBD1	.	TRBJ2-2	CAATGTGVAGELFF	TGTGCCGCGACGGGGACAGGGGTAGCCGGGGAGCTGTTTTTT
TRBV7-9	.	.	TRBJ2-7	CASSLDRGTYEQYF	TGTGCCAGCAGCTTAGATAGAGGGACCTACGAGCAGTACTTC
TRBV5-6	.	.	TRBJ2-3	CASSLGASDRTDTQYF	TGTGCCAGCAGCTTGGGGGCTAGCGACCGCACAGATACGCAGTATTTT
TRBV5-4	.	once	TRBJ2-1	CASSLTGVYNEQFF	TGTGCCAGCAGCTTGACGGGTGTCTACAATGAGCAGTTCTTC
TRBV7-2	.	.	TRBJ1-2	CASRAGRSLANYGYTF	TGTGCCAGCAGGGCGGGCCGATCCTTAGCTAACTATGGCTACACCTTC
TRBV4-1	.	.	TRBJ1-1	CASSQDGSHTEAFF	TGCGCCAGCAGCCAAGATGGCAGCCACACTGAAGCTTTCTTT
TRBV2	.	.	TRBJ2-2	CASSVGGLITGELFF	TGTGCCAGCAGTGTGGGGGGGCTCATCACCGGGGAGCTGTTTTTT
TRBV7-2	TRBD2	.	TRBJ2-2	CASSLARGREGQFSMNTGELFF	TGTGCCAGCAGCTTAGCGAGGGGGCGGGAGGGCCAATTCTCCATGAACACCGGGGAGCTGTTTTTT
TRBV9	.	.	TRBJ1-4	CASSDGNQGGEKLFF	TGTGCCAGCAGCGACGGGAACCAGGGAGGAGAAAAACTGTTTTTT
TRBV6-5	.	.	TRBJ1-5	CASSYELNQPQHF	TGTGCCAGCAGCTACGAACTGAATCAGCCCCAGCATTTT
TRBV6-4	TRBD1	.	TRBJ1-5	CASSDPIDRERSGNQPQHF	TGTGCCAGCAGTGACCCTATAGACAGGGAAAGGTCTGGCAATCAGCCCCAGCATTTT